This passage covers 4 T cell receptor beta chains from one sample sequenced in a study of T cell repertoires in cytomegalovirus infection. TCRdb called the reads again in MiXCR, with one record for every CDR3 protein. Here the sample spans about 740,000 distinct CDR3 sequences, roughly a third being singletons. These receptors' targets are unknown. The material sequenced was cultured PBMCs, taken from culture after CMV antigen stimulation. The origin of the receptors is a human donor in good health (CMV status not recorded). Some clones in this sample may be carry-over from other donors' samples.

In this sample, this clonotype turned up once. Mismatch with germline at one junction end may stem from a read error. The V call is TRBV12-3 or TRBV12-4, the J call TRBJ1-3; 7 nucleotides match TRBD1. CDR3 length: 15 residues. The CDR3 sequence is CVSQAEGALGNTIYF. The CDR3 nucleotides read TGTGTCAGCCAAGCGGAGGGGGCGCTTGGAAACACCATATATTTT.

This clonotype was counted between two and nine times. The chain couples TRBV7-2 to TRBJ2-4, with D tentatively TRBD2 (5 bases). CDR3 length: 15 residues. CDR1 SGHTA and CDR2 FQGNSA come from the germline V gene. V was cut by 5 bases and J by 5 bases, with 16 bases left in between. The CDR3 sequence is CASSLNTGKQNIQYF. The DNA for the CDR3 is TGTGCCAGCAGCCTTAACACGGGAAAGCAAAACATTCAGTACTTC.

The V gene is TRBV7-2, the J gene TRBJ1-1, with 10 bases that match TRBD1. This CDR3 is 14 amino acids long. V lost 3 bases, J lost 5 bases, and 3 bases stayed unmatched. Germline V gives CDR1 SGHTA, CDR2 FQGNSA. CDR3: CASSFGDRGTEAFF. In DNA, the CDR3 is TGTGCCAGCAGCTTTGGGGACAGGGGTACTGAAGCTTTCTTT.

This clonotype showed up just a few times. V is TRBV7-8 and J is TRBJ2-5; D gene uncertain. CDR1 is SGHVS, CDR2 FQNEAQ, per germline. The length of the CDR3 is 13 residues. Trimming removed 5 bases from V and 6 bases from J, with 13 bases in between. CDR3 nucleotide sequence: TGTGCCAGCAGCCACGGCAAGGGCAAGACCCAGTACTTC. Its translation: CASSHGKGKTQYF.